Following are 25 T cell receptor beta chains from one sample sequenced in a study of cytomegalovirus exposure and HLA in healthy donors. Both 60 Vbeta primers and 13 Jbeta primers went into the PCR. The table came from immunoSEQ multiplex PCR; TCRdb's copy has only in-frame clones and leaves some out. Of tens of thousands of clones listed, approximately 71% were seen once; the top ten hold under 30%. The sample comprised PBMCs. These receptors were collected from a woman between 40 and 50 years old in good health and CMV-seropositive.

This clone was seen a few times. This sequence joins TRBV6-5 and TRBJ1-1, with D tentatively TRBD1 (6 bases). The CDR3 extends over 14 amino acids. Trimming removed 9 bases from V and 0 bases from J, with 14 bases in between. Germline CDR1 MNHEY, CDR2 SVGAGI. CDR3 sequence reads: CASRWGGLNTEAFF. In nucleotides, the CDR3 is TGTGCCAGTCGATGGGGGGGCTTGAACACTGAAGCTTTCTTT.

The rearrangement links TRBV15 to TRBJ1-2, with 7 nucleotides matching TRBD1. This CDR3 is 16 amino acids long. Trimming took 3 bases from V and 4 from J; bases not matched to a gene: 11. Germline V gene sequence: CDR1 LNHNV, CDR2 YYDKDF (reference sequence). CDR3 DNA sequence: TGTGCCACCAGCAGTGACTACGACAGGGTGCCCTATGGCTACACCTTC. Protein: CATSSDYDRVPYGYTF. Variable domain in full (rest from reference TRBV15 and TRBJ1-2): DAMVIQNPRYQVTQFGKPVTLSCSQTLNHNVMYWYQQKSSQAPKLLFHYYDKDFNNEADTPDNFQSRRPNTSFCFLDIRSPGLGDTAMYLCATSSDYDRVPYGYTFGSGTRLTVV.

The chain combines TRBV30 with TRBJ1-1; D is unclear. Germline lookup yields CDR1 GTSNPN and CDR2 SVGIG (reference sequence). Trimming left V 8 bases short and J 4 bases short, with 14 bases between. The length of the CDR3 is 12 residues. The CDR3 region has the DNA TGTGCCCTGGATGCGGCGGTCACTGAAGCTTTCTTT. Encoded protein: CALDAAVTEAFF. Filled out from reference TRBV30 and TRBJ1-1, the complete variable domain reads SQTIHQWPATLVQPVGSPLSLECTVEGTSNPNLYWYRQAAGRGLQLLFYSVGIGQISSEVPQNLSASRPQDRQFILSSKKLLLSDSGFYLCALDAAVTEAFFGQGTRLTVV.

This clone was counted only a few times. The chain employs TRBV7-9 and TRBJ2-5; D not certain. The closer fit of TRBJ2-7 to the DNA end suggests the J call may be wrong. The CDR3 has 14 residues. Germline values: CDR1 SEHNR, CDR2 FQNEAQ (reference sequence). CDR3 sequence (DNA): TGTGCCAGCAGCTTAGGATCAAGGCTCAGCGAGCAGTACTTC. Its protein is CASSLGSRLSEQYF.

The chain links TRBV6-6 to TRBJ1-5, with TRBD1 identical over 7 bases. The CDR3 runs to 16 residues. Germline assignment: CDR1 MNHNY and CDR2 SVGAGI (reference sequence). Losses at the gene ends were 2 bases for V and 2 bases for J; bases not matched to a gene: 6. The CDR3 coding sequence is TGTGCCAGCAGTTACGCCACAGGGGCGGGCAATCAGCCCCAGCATTTT. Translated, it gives CASSYATGAGNQPQHF.

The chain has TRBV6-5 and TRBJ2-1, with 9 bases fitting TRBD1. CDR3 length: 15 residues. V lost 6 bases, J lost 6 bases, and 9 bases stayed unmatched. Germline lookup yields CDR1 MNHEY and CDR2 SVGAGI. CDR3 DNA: TGTGCCAGCAGCAAACAGGGGGCGCAACTCAATGAGCAGTTCTTC. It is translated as CASSKQGAQLNEQFF.

CDR3 protein: CASATGMNGYTF. CDR3 DNA: TGTGCCTCTGCGACAGGGATGAATGGCTACACCTTC. The chain has TRBV30 and TRBJ1-2; 7 bases are a match to TRBD1. With V trimmed by 7 bases and J by 6 bases, 8 bases remained unmatched. The CDR3 loop spans 12 amino acids. Looked up from germline, CDR1 is GTSNPN and CDR2 is SVGIG (reference sequence).

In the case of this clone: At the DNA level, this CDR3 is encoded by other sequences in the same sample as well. The CDR3 region has the DNA TGTGCCAGCTCACCTGGACAGGGCAACACTGAAGCTTTCTTT. As protein: CASSPGQGNTEAFF. This chain joins TRBV18 and TRBJ1-1; 8 bases align to TRBD1. The trim removed 3 bases at V and 2 bases at J, leaving 2 bases unmatched. The CDR3 runs to 14 residues. The germline V gene has CDR1 KGHSH and CDR2 LQKENI. Supplemented by reference TRBV18 and TRBJ1-1, the full variable domain reads NAGVMQNPRHLVRRRGQEARLRCSPMKGHSHVYWYRQLPEEGLKFMVYLQKENIIDESGMPKERFSAEFPKEGPSILRIQQVVRGDSAAYFCASSPGQGNTEAFFGQGTRLTVV.

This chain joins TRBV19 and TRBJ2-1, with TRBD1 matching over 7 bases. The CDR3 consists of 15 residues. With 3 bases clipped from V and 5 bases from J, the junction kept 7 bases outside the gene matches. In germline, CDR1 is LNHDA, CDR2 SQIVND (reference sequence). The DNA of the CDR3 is TGTGCCAGTAGTATCTTACCGGGACAGAACAATGAGCAGTTCTTC. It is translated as CASSILPGQNNEQFF. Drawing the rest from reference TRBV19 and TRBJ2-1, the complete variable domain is DGGITQSPKYLFRKEGQNVTLSCEQNLNHDAMYWYRQDPGQGLRLIYYSQIVNDFQKGDIAEGYSVSREKKESFPLTVTSAQKNPTAFYLCASSILPGQNNEQFFGPGTRLTVL.

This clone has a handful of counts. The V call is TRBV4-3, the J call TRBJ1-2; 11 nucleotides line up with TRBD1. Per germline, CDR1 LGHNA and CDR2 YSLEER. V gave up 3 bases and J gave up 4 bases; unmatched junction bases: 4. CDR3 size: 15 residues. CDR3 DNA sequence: TGCGCCAGCAGCCAGGGACAGGGGGAAGCCTATGGCTACACCTTC. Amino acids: CASSQGQGEAYGYTF.

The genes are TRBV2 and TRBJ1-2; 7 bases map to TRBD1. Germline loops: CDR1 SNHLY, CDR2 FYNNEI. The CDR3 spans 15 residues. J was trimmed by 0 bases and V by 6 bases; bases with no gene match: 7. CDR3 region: CASSQTGDANYGYTF. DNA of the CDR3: TGTGCCAGCAGCCAAACAGGGGACGCTAACTATGGCTACACCTTC.

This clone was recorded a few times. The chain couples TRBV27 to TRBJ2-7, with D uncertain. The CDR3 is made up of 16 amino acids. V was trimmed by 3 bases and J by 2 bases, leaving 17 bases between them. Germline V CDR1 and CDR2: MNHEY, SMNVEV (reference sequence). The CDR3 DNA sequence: TGTGCCAGCAGTTTTACGAGACTCCGACGGGCCTACGAGCAGTACTTC. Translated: CASSFTRLRRAYEQYF.

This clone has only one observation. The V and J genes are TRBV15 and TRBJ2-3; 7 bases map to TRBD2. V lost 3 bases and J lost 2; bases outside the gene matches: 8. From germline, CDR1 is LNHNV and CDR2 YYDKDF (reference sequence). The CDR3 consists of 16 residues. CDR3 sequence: CATSRGASGNTDTQYF. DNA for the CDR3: TGTGCCACCAGCAGGGGTGCTAGCGGAAACACAGATACGCAGTATTTT.

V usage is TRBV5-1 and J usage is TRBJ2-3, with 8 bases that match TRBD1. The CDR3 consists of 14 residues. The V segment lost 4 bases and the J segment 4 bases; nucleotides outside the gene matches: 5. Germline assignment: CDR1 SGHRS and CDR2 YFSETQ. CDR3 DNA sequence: TGCGCCAGCAGCCTGGGACAGGCGGCAGATACGCAGTATTTT. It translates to CASSLGQAADTQYF.

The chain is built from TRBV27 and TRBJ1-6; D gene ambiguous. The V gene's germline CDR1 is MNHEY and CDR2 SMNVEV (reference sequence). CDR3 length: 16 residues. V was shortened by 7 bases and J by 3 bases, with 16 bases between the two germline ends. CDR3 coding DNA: TGTGCCAGCACCCTGATGTTCCGGGACTATAATTCACCCCTCCACTTT. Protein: CASTLMFRDYNSPLHF.

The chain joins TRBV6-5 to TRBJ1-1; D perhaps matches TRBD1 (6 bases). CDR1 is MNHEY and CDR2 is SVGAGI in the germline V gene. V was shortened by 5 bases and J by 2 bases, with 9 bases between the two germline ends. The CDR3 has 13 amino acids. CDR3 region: CASSRQVNTEAFF. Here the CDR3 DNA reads TGTGCCAGCAGTCGACAGGTAAACACTGAAGCTTTCTTT.

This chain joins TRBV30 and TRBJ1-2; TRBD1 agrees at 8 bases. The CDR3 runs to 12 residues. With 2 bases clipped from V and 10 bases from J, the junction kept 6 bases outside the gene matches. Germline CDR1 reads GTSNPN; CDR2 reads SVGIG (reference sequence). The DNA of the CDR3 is TGTGCCTGGAGTCATGACAGGGGACTCTACACCTTC. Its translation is CAWSHDRGLYTF.

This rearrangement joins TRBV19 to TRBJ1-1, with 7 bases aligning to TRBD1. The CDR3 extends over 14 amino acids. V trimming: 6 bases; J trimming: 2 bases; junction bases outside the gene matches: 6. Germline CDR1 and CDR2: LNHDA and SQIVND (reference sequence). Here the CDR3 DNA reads TGTGCCAGTAGACCTGGGACAGCCAACACTGAAGCTTTCTTT. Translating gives CASRPGTANTEAFF.

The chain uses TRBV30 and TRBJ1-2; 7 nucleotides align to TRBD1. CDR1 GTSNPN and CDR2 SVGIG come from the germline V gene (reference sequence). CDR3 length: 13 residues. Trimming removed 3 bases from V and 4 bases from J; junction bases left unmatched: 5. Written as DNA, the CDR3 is TGTGCCTGGAGCTCCGGGACAGCCTATGGCTACACCTTC. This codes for CAWSSGTAYGYTF.

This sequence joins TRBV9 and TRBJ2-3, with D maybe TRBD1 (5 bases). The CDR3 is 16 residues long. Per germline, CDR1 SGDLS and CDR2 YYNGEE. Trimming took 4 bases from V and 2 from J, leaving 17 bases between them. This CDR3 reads CASSPYGQADTDTQYF. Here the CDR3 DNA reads TGTGCCAGCAGCCCATATGGACAAGCCGACACAGATACGCAGTATTTT. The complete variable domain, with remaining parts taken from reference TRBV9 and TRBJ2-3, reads DSGVTQTPKHLITATGQRVTLRCSPRSGDLSVYWYQQSLDQGLQFLIQYYNGEERAKGNILERFSAQQFPDLHSELNLSSLELGDSALYFCASSPYGQADTDTQYFGPGTRLTVL.

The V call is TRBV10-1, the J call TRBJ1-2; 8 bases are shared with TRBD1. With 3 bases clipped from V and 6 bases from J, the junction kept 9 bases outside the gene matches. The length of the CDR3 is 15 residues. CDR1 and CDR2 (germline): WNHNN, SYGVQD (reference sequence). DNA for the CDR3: TGCGCCAGCAGTGACGCCCAGGGACAGGACGATGGCTACACCTTC. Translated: CASSDAQGQDDGYTF.

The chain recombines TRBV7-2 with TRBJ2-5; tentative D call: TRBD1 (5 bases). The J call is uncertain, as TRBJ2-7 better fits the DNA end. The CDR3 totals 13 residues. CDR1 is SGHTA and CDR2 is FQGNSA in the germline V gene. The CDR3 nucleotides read TGTGCCAGCAGCTTACCAGGGATCTACGAGCAGTACTTC. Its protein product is CASSLPGIYEQYF.

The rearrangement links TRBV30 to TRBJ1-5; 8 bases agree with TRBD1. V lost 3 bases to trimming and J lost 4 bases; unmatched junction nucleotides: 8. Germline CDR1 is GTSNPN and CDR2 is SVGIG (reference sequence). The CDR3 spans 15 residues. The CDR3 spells CAWRDGTGGNQPQHF. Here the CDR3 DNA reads TGTGCCTGGAGAGATGGGACAGGCGGTAATCAGCCCCAGCATTTT.

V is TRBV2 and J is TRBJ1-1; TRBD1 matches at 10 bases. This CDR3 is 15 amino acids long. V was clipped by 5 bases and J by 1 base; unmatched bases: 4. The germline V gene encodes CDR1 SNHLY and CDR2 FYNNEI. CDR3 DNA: TGTGCCAGCAGTCCTCGGGACAGGGGGAACACTGAAGCTTTCTTT. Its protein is CASSPRDRGNTEAFF.

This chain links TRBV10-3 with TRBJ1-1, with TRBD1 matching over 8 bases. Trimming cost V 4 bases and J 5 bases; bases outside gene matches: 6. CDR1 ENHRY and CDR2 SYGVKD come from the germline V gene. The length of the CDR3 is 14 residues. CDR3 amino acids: CAISVQGAGTEAFF. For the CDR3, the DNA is TGTGCCATCAGTGTCCAGGGGGCCGGGACTGAAGCTTTCTTT.